A single count supports the clone carrying this T cell receptor (beta chain). Recruited during active infection, patients (from Seattle) were subsequently followed longitudinally. The CDR3 has 17 amino acids. Germline CDR1 is MDHEN and CDR2 is SYDVKM. Losses at the gene ends were 5 bases for V and 10 bases for J; bases not matched to a gene: 13. As processed by the authors: Estimated nucleated cell counts came from reference gene primer amplification. The protocol was immunoSEQ multiplex PCR, while the TCRdb copy is restricted to in-frame clones and leaves out a portion. D and trimming come from the DNA, and the V and J calls and clone size come from that table. This sample carries 250,000 to 350,000 clones, 88% of them seen once, and the ten largest clones take 11%. The entry originates in a study of blood T cell repertoires in COVID-19. Study at large: Material from acute and convalescent COVID-19 was sourced from the United States, Italy and Spain.

Sequenced: peripheral blood. This receptor was taken from a young woman with COVID-19, enrolled during active disease. The chain couples TRBV28 to TRBJ2-3; 15 bases match TRBD2. The chain's CDR3 is CASSILAGTSGRWAQYF. CDR3 DNA sequence: TGTGCCAGCAGTATCCTTGCCGGGACTAGCGGGAGGTGGGCGCAGTATTTT.